This paragraph reports one T cell receptor beta chain. Profiled with immunoSEQ multiplex PCR; TCRdb holds only in-frame clones, not every one. The sample holds under 150,000 clones; 80% to 90% are singletons and the top ten take about 13%. This entry comes from a study of blood T cell repertoires in COVID-19. The germline V and J ends were trimmed by 3 bases and 5 bases, with 13 bases remaining between them. The CDR3 length is 13 residues. From germline, CDR1 is DFQATT and CDR2 SNEGSKA (reference sequence). This receptor was taken from a human donor in a cohort sampled during active COVID-19. Sequencing used peripheral blood. The rearrangement joins TRBV20-1 to TRBJ1-1; a weak D match, TRBD1 (5 bases). CDR3 nucleotide sequence: TGCAGTGCTAGTGTGGAACCAGGGACTGAAGCTTTCTTT. Encoded protein: CSASVEPGTEAFF.